This T cell receptor beta chain was captured in a study of shared clonotypes between healthy human individuals. This clone has only one observation. This CDR3 spans 14 amino acids. V lost 7 bases and J 3 bases, leaving 15 bases between the germline ends. Germline loops: CDR1 SEHNR, CDR2 FQNEAQ (reference sequence). Sequencing used immunoSEQ multiplex PCR; TCRdb keeps in-frame clones, though not all of them. Found here are 2,500,000 or so clones, around 94% of them singletons; the top ten hold over 0.12%. The chain recombines TRBV7-9 with TRBJ1-1, with unresolved D. The sequence was obtained from a man between 18 and 29 years old in good health. Sequenced: naive CD4+ T cells sorted from blood. Noted subset: CD45RA+ positively selected. The DNA of the CDR3 is TGTGCCAGCACCCTTCTCGGCTCAGACACTGAAGCTTTCTTT. Translation: CASTLLGSDTEAFF.